A selection of T cell receptor beta chains follows, all from one sample in a study of cytotoxic CD8 clonotypes in ibrutinib-treated CLL. Repertoires were generated with immunoSEQ multiplex PCR, while TCRdb's copy carries only in-frame clones and drops some. The table shows around 250,000 clones, with less than 75% occurring only once. The sample consisted of PBMCs, taken after 24 months of ibrutinib treatment. Receptor source: a human donor with chronic lymphocytic leukemia. The CDR3 runs from the conserved cysteine through the conserved F or W. D genes are given only for firm matches. Clone size is given for some rows only: seen once, a few or many times, or a class if the clone is expanded.

clone_size j_call v_call d_call cdr3_nt cdr3_aa
. TRBJ2-1 TRBV2 . TGTGCCAGGCTAGCTACGGCGGAGGAGCAGTTCTTC CARLATAEEQFF
. TRBJ2-7 TRBV2 . TGTGCCAGCAGTGCTCTGGGTCTGTCCTCCTACGAGCAGTACTTC CASSALGLSSYEQYF
. TRBJ2-2 TRBV5-1 . TGCGCCAGCAGCTTCCAGGGGACCGGGGAGCTGTTTTTT CASSFQGTGELFF
. TRBJ2-3 TRBV15 . TGTGCCACCAGCAGAGATCTCCGGGATACGCAGTATTTT CATSRDLRDTQYF
once TRBJ2-3 TRBV29-1 . TGCAGCGCCCCGACAGGCTCCACAGATACGCAGTATTTT CSAPTGSTDTQYF
. TRBJ2-1 TRBV6-6 TRBD1 TGTGCCAGCAGGCCCGCAGGGGGCAACAATGAGCAGTTCTTC CASRPAGGNNEQFF
. TRBJ2-7 TRBV19 . TGTGCCAGTAGTCCCAGAGGATCGGGCGAGCAGTACTTC CASSPRGSGEQYF
few TRBJ2-1 TRBV12-5 TRBD1 TGTGCTAGTGGTTTGAACAGGGGGCACAATGAGCAGTTCTTC CASGLNRGHNEQFF
. TRBJ1-2 TRBV30 . TGTGCCTGGAGTGTACTTCGGACAGTCGGCTACACCTTC CAWSVLRTVGYTF
. TRBJ2-7 TRBV6-5 . TGTGCCAGCAGTTACGGGGCAGACTCCTACGAGCAGTACTTC CASSYGADSYEQYF
. TRBJ2-1 TRBV25-1 TRBD1 TGTGCCAGCAATAAACCCACCGGGACAGGGGGCAATGAGCAGTTCTTC CASNKPTGTGGNEQFF
. TRBJ1-2 TRBV7-2 TRBD1 TGTGCCAGCAGCCCGGGACAGTCAGTCTATGGCTACACCTTC CASSPGQSVYGYTF
. TRBJ1-2 TRBV28 . TGTGCCAGCAGTTCCAACAGGTTGAGGAAAGCTAACTATGGCTACACCTTC CASSSNRLRKANYGYTF
. TRBJ1-1 TRBV9 . TGTGCCAGCAGCGACGGGGGCAGGGACACTGAAGCTTTCTTT CASSDGGRDTEAFF
few TRBJ2-3 TRBV2 . TGTGCCAGCAGTGATCTGATCACAGATACGCAGTATTTT CASSDLITDTQYF
. TRBJ2-2 TRBV18 . TGTGCCAGCTCACCTAGGGACACCGGGGAGCTGTTTTTT CASSPRDTGELFF
. TRBJ2-7 TRBV28 . TGTGCCAGCAGTTCCCCTGGACGGAACTACGAGCAGTACTTC CASSSPGRNYEQYF
. TRBJ2-7 TRBV5-1 . TGCGCCAGCAGCTTGGATCGCCGTTACGAGCAGTACTTC CASSLDRRYEQYF
. TRBJ2-7 TRBV28 TRBD2 TGTGCCAGTACCGCAGTTTCTAGCGGTAACTCCTACGAGCAGTACTTC CASTAVSSGNSYEQYF
. TRBJ2-2 TRBV18 TRBD1 TGTGCCAGCTCAGGACAGGCCAACACCGGGGAGCTGTTTTTT CASSGQANTGELFF
. TRBJ1-2 TRBV7-2 . TGTGCCAGCAGCTTTGACGGGGGGGTGGCGAGTGGCTACACCTTC CASSFDGGVASGYTF
. TRBJ1-5 TRBV6-5 . TGTGCCAGCGGGTCTAGTGTAAGCAATCAGCCCCAGCATTTT CASGSSVSNQPQHF
once TRBJ2-7 TRBV15 TRBD2 TGTGCCACCAGCAGGGAAGCGGGATTCTCCTACGAGCAGTACTTC CATSREAGFSYEQYF
few TRBJ2-2 TRBV4-3 TRBD2 TGCGCCAGCAGCCCCCGGACTAGCGGGAGGCCCGGGGAGCTGTTTTTT CASSPRTSGRPGELFF
few TRBJ1-5 TRBV19 . TGTGCCAGTAGTATAGATCCGTCGGGGGCCGCTAGCAATCAGCCCCAGCATTTT CASSIDPSGAASNQPQHF
. TRBJ1-5 TRBV6-5 . TGTGCCAGCAACTCCAGGGCCTCCAATCAGCCCCAGCATTTT CASNSRASNQPQHF
few TRBJ1-5 TRBV6-1 . TGTGCCAGCAGTGATCCTGGAGGTCAGCCCCAGCATTTT CASSDPGGQPQHF